The T cell receptor beta chain described here comes from a study of shared clonotypes between healthy human individuals. Study-wide context: Donor composition was two women and three men, aged 18 to 49.

The CDR3 has 16 residues. The ends lost 4 bases at V and 2 bases at J; junction bases unmatched: 6. In germline, CDR1 is MNHEY, CDR2 SMNVEV (reference sequence). The team ran DNA from unsorted PBMCs on ten immunoSEQ deep assay plates for sequencing. Only in-frame clones appear in the TCRdb table, and some are missing; sequencing was by immunoSEQ multiplex PCR. The sample lists 400,000 to 500,000 clones, 79% occurring once. The sequence came from a woman aged 40 to 55 in good health. Some clones in this sample may be carry-over from other donors' samples. Material: PBMCs. This chain links TRBV27 with TRBJ2-3, with 10 bases identical to TRBD1. CDR3 loop: CASSSPGTGDTDTQYF. In DNA form, the CDR3 reads TGTGCCAGCAGTTCCCCCGGGACAGGGGACACAGATACGCAGTATTTT.